This T cell receptor (beta chain) was sequenced in a study of T-cell memory formation after mild COVID-19. This clonotype was observed many times. The antigen is undetermined. Study outcomes and limitations: Clones that got smaller from day 15 to 85 had even CD4/CD8, while clones growing later tipped toward CD4+.

MiXCR, applied by TCRdb to the 5' RACE reads, yields one record per CDR3 protein. The table includes about 470,000 distinct CDR3 sequences, 15% to 20% detected once. CDR1 SGHVS and CDR2 FQNEAQ come from the germline V gene. The CDR3 is made up of 14 amino acids. With 1 base removed from V and 6 bases from J, the gap between germline ends came to 9 bases. The receptor's source is an adult woman who had mild COVID-19 (a few samples of this study predate the infection). Cell type and time point are not known. The sequenced sample consisted of PBMCs or a T cell subset sorted from them (not recorded which). The V and J genes are TRBV7-8 and TRBJ2-2, with a weak D call TRBD2 (5 bases). CDR3 bases: TGTGCCAGCAGCTTAGATCTAGCCGCCGGGGAGCTGTTTTTT. The encoded protein is CASSLDLAAGELFF. The variable domain in full, completed from reference TRBV7-8 and TRBJ2-2, reads GAGVSQSPRYKVAKRGQDVALRCDPISGHVSLFWYQQALGQGPEFLTYFQNEAQLDKSGLPSDRFFAERPEGSVSTLKIQRTQQEDSAVYLCASSLDLAAGELFFGEGSRLTVL.